One and the same sample provided the 21 T cell receptor beta chains below, sequenced in a study of blood T cells in healthy people across ages (dated by TCRdb to the mid-2010s). The library was produced with 5' RACE. Reads for this sample came from an Illumina HiSeq 2500. The second PCR ran for about 6 to 12 cycles and used a J-beta primer mix along with a sample-barcoded 5' primer. TCRdb reanalyzed the raw reads on its own, using fastp at Q25 for trimming and MiXCR for clone calling, and kept in-frame beta chains. Every entry covers one CDR3 protein and lists the most common genes and DNA from its rows. Across this sample there are hundreds of thousands of distinct CDR3 sequences, with 32% seen only once. The biggest ten clones account for over 15% of the sample. The sequenced sample was blood. These receptors were taken from a woman older than 75 in good health. Donor details come from another sample of the same person, matched by shared clones.

This clonotype appeared many times. CDR3 sequence: CSADNGQGFNEQFF. CDR3 in DNA: TGCAGTGCCGACAACGGACAGGGGTTTAATGAGCAGTTCTTC. The J gene is TRBJ2-1, the V gene TRBV20-1, with 9 bases lining up with TRBD1. The V segment lost 6 bases and the J segment 7 bases; nucleotides outside the gene matches: 10. Germline V gene lookup returns CDR1 DFQATT and CDR2 SNEGSKA (reference sequence). The CDR3 is 14 residues long.

This clonotype was detected many times. This rearrangement joins TRBV15 to TRBJ1-2; 8 nucleotides match TRBD1. J was trimmed by 3 bases and V by 5 bases; bases with no gene match: 11. Germline assignment: CDR1 LNHNV and CDR2 YYDKDF (reference sequence). The CDR3 runs to 16 residues. In nucleotides, the CDR3 is TGTGCCACCAGCCCCAACCCCGGACAGGGAGACTATGGCTACACCTTC. Its translation is CATSPNPGQGDYGYTF.

This clonotype has at least ten counts. A much larger clone differs by one base, so this may be a read error. The chain recombines TRBV5-1 with TRBJ2-3, with D possibly called TRBD1 or TRBD2 (5 bases each). Germline V lookup: CDR1 SGHRS, CDR2 YFSETQ. This CDR3 region has 14 residues. Trimming stripped 6 bases from V and 2 bases from J, with 13 bases between. The DNA of the CDR3 is TGCGCCAGCAAGAGGGGACCCCTCACAGATACGCAGTATTTT. It is translated as CASKRGPLTDTQYF.

With regard to this clonotype: Since a much larger clone is just one base distant, this may be a read error. V and J are TRBV3-1 and TRBJ1-2; the D gene is possibly TRBD1 (5 bases). CDR3 length: 13 amino acids. Germline V lookup: CDR1 LGHDT, CDR2 YNNKEL (reference sequence). CDR3 coding DNA: TGTGTCAGCCGCTCTGGGGCGGGTGGTGGCTACACCTTC. Amino acid sequence: CVSRSGAGGGYTF. Full variable domain (outside the CDR3, taken from reference TRBV3-1 and TRBJ1-2): DTAVSQTPKYLVTQMGNDKSIKCEQNLGHDTMYWYKQDSKKFLKIMFSYNNKELIINETVPNRFSPKSPDKAHLNLHINSLELGDSAVYFCVSRSGAGGGYTFGSGTRLTVV.

This clonotype was seen many times. V gene TRBV5-1 combines with J gene TRBJ2-5; tentatively, D is TRBD2 (5 bases). Trimming took 4 bases from V and 5 from J, leaving 12 bases between them. CDR1 is SGHRS and CDR2 is YFSETQ in the germline V gene. The CDR3 loop spans 13 amino acids. The CDR3: CASSLGGWETQYF. CDR3 in DNA: TGCGCCAGCAGCCTTGGAGGCTGGGAGACCCAGTACTTC.

Worth noting for this clonotype: A single base separates this from a much larger clone, so it may be a read error. V is TRBV2 and J is TRBJ1-2; 7 bases are shared with TRBD1. V shed 7 bases and J 10 bases; nucleotides not matched to a gene: 6. CDR3 length: 11 residues. Looked up from germline, CDR1 is SNHLY and CDR2 is FYNNEI. The CDR3 DNA reads TGTGCCAGCACTGACAGGGACGACTACACCTTC. Encoded protein: CASTDRDDYTF.

The chain uses TRBV6-1 and TRBJ2-3, with 7 bases identical to TRBD2. The V and J ends lost 11 bases and 6 bases, in that order; junction bases with no gene match: 14. This CDR3 has 14 amino acids. The V gene's germline CDR1 is MNHNS and CDR2 SASEGT. The CDR3, as DNA: TGTGCCGCAACACCAACCGGGGGGTGGGATACGCAGTATTTT. Protein sequence: CAATPTGGWDTQYF.

This clonotype has a handful of counts. A single base separates this from a much larger clone, so it may be a read error. The chain couples TRBV5-1 to TRBJ2-1; 8 bases map to TRBD2. This CDR3 is 16 amino acids long. Germline loops: CDR1 SGHRS, CDR2 YFSETQ. The V segment lost 0 bases and the J segment 7 bases; nucleotides outside the gene matches: 9. The CDR3 spells CASSLGGTGGGNEQFF. DNA of the CDR3: TGCGCCAGCAGCTTGGGCGGGACTGGCGGGGGGAATGAGCAGTTCTTC. Based on the CDR3 plus reference TRBV5-1 and TRBJ2-1, the full variable domain is KAGVTQTPRYLIKTRGQQVTLSCSPISGHRSVSWYQQTPGQGLQFLFEYFSETQRNKGNFPGRFSGRQFSNSRSEMNVSTLELGDSALYLCASSLGGTGGGNEQFFGPGTRLTVL.

Points on this clonotype: Relative to the germline gene, one junction end is altered; a read error may explain this. This rearrangement joins TRBV12-3 or TRBV12-4 to TRBJ2-3, with D possibly being TRBD1 or TRBD2 (5 bases each). This CDR3 has 14 amino acids. The CDR3 protein is CAKTRQVQGDAQYF. CDR3 coding DNA: TGTGCCAAGACAAGGCAGGTTCAGGGAGATGCGCAGTATTTT.

The chain carries TRBV2 and TRBJ1-1; 8 bases fit TRBD1. From germline, CDR1 is SNHLY and CDR2 FYNNEI. The CDR3 is 14 residues long. The CDR3 coding sequence is TGTGAAACTACCAGGGGGCTCGGGAACACTGAAGCTTTCTTT. Protein product: CETTRGLGNTEAFF.

Comments on this clonotype: It may be a read error: a sequence one base away is much more abundant. This sequence joins TRBV9 and TRBJ2-3; TRBD1 might be the D (6 bases). Germline loops: CDR1 SGDLS, CDR2 YYNGEE. Trimming stripped 0 bases from V and 10 bases from J, with 15 bases between. CDR3 length equals 14 residues. CDR3 DNA sequence: TGTGCCAGCAGCGTAGGGGACACGGCGTATGCGCAGTATTTT. This translates into CASSVGDTAYAQYF.

This clonotype came up a few times. This rearrangement joins TRBV7-2 to TRBJ2-3, with D possibly called TRBD1 or TRBD2 (5 bases each). The CDR3 spans 16 residues. Trimming took 2 bases from V and 0 from J, leaving 12 bases between them. CDR1 and CDR2 (germline): SGHTA, FQGNSA. The CDR3 region is CASSLTRGGSTDTQYF. CDR3 DNA: TGTGCCAGCAGCTTAACCCGTGGGGGTAGCACAGATACGCAGTATTTT.

As concerns this clonotype: A much larger clone lies a single base off, so this may be a read error. V gene TRBV5-1 combines with J gene TRBJ2-7, with D tentatively TRBD2 (5 bases). Per germline, CDR1 SGHRS and CDR2 YFSETQ. V lost 0 bases and J lost 3, with 22 bases in between. The CDR3 is made up of 18 amino acids. The CDR3 is CASSLEYSRAAGDYEQYF. For the CDR3, the DNA is TGCGCCAGCAGCTTGGAGTATAGTAGGGCGGCCGGGGACTACGAGCAGTACTTC.

In the case of this clonotype: This sequence may be a read error, since a much larger clone differs from it by one base. The CDR3 is CANSSVAWSSNEQFF. DNA of the CDR3: TGTGCCAACAGCTCCGTGGCTTGGTCGAGCAATGAGCAGTTCTTC. The chain couples TRBV7-3 to TRBJ2-1, with D unresolved. Germline CDR1 is SGHTA and CDR2 is FQGTGA. The CDR3 spans 15 residues.

About this clonotype itself: This may be a read error: a much more frequent sequence differs by one nucleotide. This chain connects TRBV28 to TRBJ2-3; D remains ambiguous. From germline, CDR1 is MDHEN and CDR2 SYDVKM. There are 17 residues in the CDR3. Trimming took 5 bases from V and 1 from J, leaving 19 bases between them. DNA for the CDR3: TGTGCCAGCAGTCTCATGGTCCTCAGCGAAGGCACAGATACGCAGTATTTT. Translating it yields CASSLMVLSEGTDTQYF.

In the case of this clonotype: A read error may explain this, as a much larger clone is one base away. The rearrangement links TRBV20-1 to TRBJ1-6; 7 bases fit TRBD1. CDR1 and CDR2 from the germline V gene are DFQATT and SNEGSKA (reference sequence). The length of the CDR3 is 13 residues. The CDR3, as DNA: TGCAGTGCTAGTTCTAACAGGGGTTCACCCCCCCACTTT. The encoded protein is CSASSNRGSPPHF.

This clonotype came up many times. The rearrangement joins TRBV2 to TRBJ2-1; D might be TRBD1 (6 bases). With 6 bases removed from V and 5 bases from J, the gap between germline ends came to 20 bases. Germline CDR1 and CDR2: SNHLY and FYNNEI. This CDR3 comprises 16 residues. The chain's CDR3 is CASRIRWGRINNEQFF. CDR3 bases: TGTGCCAGCAGGATCCGGTGGGGGCGTATAAACAATGAGCAGTTCTTC.

This clonotype was observed a handful of times. A much larger clone lies one base from this, so it may be a read error. The chain joins TRBV6-5 to TRBJ2-5; D not certain. Germline CDR1 and CDR2: MNHEY and SVGAGI. The CDR3 length is 11 residues. CDR3 residues: CASRGDETRYF. CDR3 nucleotides: TGTGCCAGCAGAGGAGACGAGACCCGGTACTTC.

This clonotype was seen repeatedly, ten times or more. This chain joins TRBV28 and TRBJ1-5; D is perhaps TRBD1 (6 bases). CDR3 length equals 16 residues. V lost 7 bases and J lost 2, with 18 bases in between. Germline-derived CDR1 and CDR2 are MDHEN and SYDVKM. Written as DNA, the CDR3 is TGTGCCAGCAAGAAGACGGGCAGGGGAGGCAATCAGCCCCAGCATTTT. Encoded protein: CASKKTGRGGNQPQHF.

The CDR3 region has the DNA TGTGCCAGCAGCCCGGTGAATGAGCAGTTCTTC. Protein: CASSPVNEQFF. The chain joins TRBV7-2 to TRBJ2-1; no clear D. V lost 5 bases and J lost 7, with 6 bases in between. Germline-derived CDR1 and CDR2 are SGHTA and FQGNSA. The CDR3 is made up of 11 amino acids.

This clonotype was seen just once. The J gene is TRBJ1-2, the V gene TRBV5-1; D gene uncertain. The CDR3 has 14 residues. V shed 2 bases and J shed 5 bases, with 13 bases lying between them. Germline CDR1 reads SGHRS; CDR2 reads YFSETQ. This CDR3 is CASSFATWTYGYTF. DNA for the CDR3: TGCGCCAGCAGCTTTGCGACATGGACGTATGGCTACACCTTC.